What follows are 17 T cell receptor beta chains derived from one specimen sequenced in a study of blood T cell repertoires in COVID-19. Profiled with immunoSEQ multiplex PCR; TCRdb holds only in-frame clones, not every one. The sample carries roughly 60,000 clones, roughly 72% recorded once. Specimen: peripheral blood. All receptors come from a woman between 65 and 79 years old with COVID-19, enrolled during active disease.

This chain uses TRBV6-5 with TRBJ2-1; TRBD1 agrees at 9 bases. This CDR3 has 14 amino acids. Germline trimming cut 7 bases from V and 4 bases from J; bases unmatched to any gene: 5. Per the germline V gene, CDR1 is MNHEY and CDR2 is SVGAGI. Here the CDR3 reads CASTRDRAYNEQFF. CDR3 nucleotides: TGTGCCAGCACAAGGGACAGGGCTTACAATGAGCAGTTCTTC.

This clone has only a few counts. Distinct nucleotide sequences in the sample also encode this CDR3. The chain uses TRBV11-2 and TRBJ2-3; the D is unclear. This CDR3 spans 12 amino acids. V was clipped by 4 bases and J by 2 bases, with 4 bases between them. The germline V gene encodes CDR1 SGHAT and CDR2 FQNNGV. CDR3 loop: CASSSYTDTQYF. In nucleotides, the CDR3 is TGTGCCAGCAGCTCTTACACAGATACGCAGTATTTT.

The rearrangement uses TRBV21-1 and TRBJ1-4. TRBV21-1 is labeled a pseudogene. The length of the CDR3 is 18 residues. The CDR3: CASSSGSGIGANNEKLFF. For the CDR3, the DNA is TGTGCCAGCAGCAGTGGGTCCGGGATAGGAGCTAATAATGAAAAACTGTTTTTT.

This clone was observed once. The gene calls are TRBV6-2 or TRBV6-3 and TRBJ2-7, with TRBD1 matching over 12 bases. Germline CDR1 reads MNHEY; CDR2 reads SVGEGT. The CDR3 extends over 15 amino acids. J gave up 4 bases and V 6 bases, and 7 bases lay outside the gene matches. The DNA of the CDR3 is TGTGCCAGCAGCCGCTTGGGACAGGGGGCATACGAGCAGTACTTC. The encoded protein is CASSRLGQGAYEQYF.

The rearrangement joins TRBV11-2 to TRBJ2-1, with 8 positions matching TRBD1. The germline V gene has CDR1 SGHAT and CDR2 FQNNGV. V shed 0 bases, J shed 8 bases, and the junction held 9 bases outside the gene matches. There are 16 residues in the CDR3. CDR3: CASSLDGAGGRDEQFF. CDR3 nucleotides: TGTGCCAGCAGCTTAGATGGGGCAGGGGGCCGTGATGAGCAGTTCTTC.

This chain uses TRBV6-6 with TRBJ2-7, with 9 bases lining up with TRBD1. This CDR3 has 13 amino acids. Germline V gene lookup returns CDR1 MNHNY and CDR2 SVGAGI (reference sequence). Trimming at V came to 9 bases and at J to 3 bases, leaving 6 bases not matched to a gene. The CDR3 coding sequence is TGTGCCAGTGGACAGGGGATCTACTACGAGCAGTACGTC. Its translation is CASGQGIYYEQYV.

This chain connects TRBV7-3 to TRBJ1-2, with 9 nucleotides matching TRBD1. The CDR3 spans 13 residues. Germline V gene lookup returns CDR1 SGHTA and CDR2 FQGTGA. Germline trimming cut 6 bases from V and 5 bases from J; bases unmatched to any gene: 4. CDR3 DNA: TGTGCCAGCAGTCCCGACAGGGGGTATGGCTACACCTTC. Its protein product is CASSPDRGYGYTF.

The rearrangement joins TRBV3-1 (or the pseudogene TRBV3-2) to TRBJ1-6; the D gene is possibly TRBD1 (5 bases). The ends were cut back, 0 bases at V and 3 bases at J, with 15 bases in the middle. Germline CDR1 and CDR2: LGHDT and YNNKEL (reference sequence). This CDR3 region has 18 residues. The chain's CDR3 is CASSQDRGGRFYNSPLHF. DNA for the CDR3: TGTGCCAGCAGCCAAGATCGGGGGGGAAGATTCTATAATTCACCCCTCCACTTT.

The rearrangement joins TRBV19 to TRBJ1-1; tentative D call: TRBD1 (5 bases). Trimming took 5 bases from V and 0 from J, leaving 19 bases between them. CDR3 length equals 17 residues. Per germline, CDR1 LNHDA and CDR2 SQIVND (reference sequence). DNA for the CDR3: TGTGCCAGTAGTGCGGGGTCGGGGGTAGGTATGAACACTGAAGCTTTCTTT. It specifies CASSAGSGVGMNTEAFF.

CDR3 loop: CASSHGPLAGVKTQYF. DNA for the CDR3: TGTGCCAGCAGCCATGGGCCACTAGCGGGAGTAAAGACCCAGTACTTC. The chain couples TRBV7-2 to TRBJ2-5, with TRBD2 matching 11 bases. Germline-derived CDR1 and CDR2 are SGHTA and FQGNSA. CDR3 length: 16 amino acids. V lost 5 bases, J lost 6 bases, and 11 bases stayed unmatched.

Ten or more counts support this clone. This chain links TRBV3-1 (or the pseudogene TRBV3-2) with TRBJ2-3, with 8 positions matching TRBD2. CDR1 LGHDT and CDR2 YNNKEL come from the germline V gene (reference sequence). V shed 1 base and J 3 bases; nucleotides not matched to a gene: 3. The CDR3 totals 15 residues. The chain's CDR3 is CASSQVSGGTDTQYF. The CDR3 DNA is TGTGCCAGCAGCCAAGTATCGGGGGGGACAGATACGCAGTATTTT.

The CDR3 nucleotides read TGTGCCAGCCGACACCCCACCGGGGAGCTGTTTTTT. It specifies CASRHPTGELFF. This sequence joins TRBV7-7 and TRBJ2-2, with D unresolved. The CDR3 has 12 amino acids. V was cut by 8 bases and J by 4 bases, with 8 bases left in between. Germline values: CDR1 SSHAT, CDR2 FNYEAQ (reference sequence).

The rearrangement uses TRBV6-5 and TRBJ2-7; 13 bases are shared with TRBD2. CDR3 length: 14 amino acids. The junction had 13 bases not matched to a gene; V was cut back by 8 bases and J by 12 bases. Per the germline V gene, CDR1 is MNHEY and CDR2 is SVGAGI. DNA of the CDR3: TGTGCCAGCGCAGTTACCCGGACTAGCGGGGGACTGTACTTC. Translating it yields CASAVTRTSGGLYF.

The CDR3 nucleotides are TGTGCCAGCAGTTGGACAGGGGGCGGTTACGAGCAGTACTTC. Protein product: CASSWTGGGYEQYF. The gene calls are TRBV6-5 and TRBJ2-7, with 11 bases identical to TRBD1. The germline gives CDR1 MNHEY, CDR2 SVGAGI. Germline trimming cut 4 bases from V and 4 bases from J; bases unmatched to any gene: 3. This CDR3 is 14 amino acids long.

V gene TRBV4-2 combines with J gene TRBJ1-2, with a possible D match to TRBD1 (6 bases). This CDR3 has 14 residues. Trimming removed 1 base at V and 8 bases at J, with 14 bases between. Germline CDR1 reads LGHNA; CDR2 reads YNFKEQ. CDR3: CASSQVDRTYGYTF. In DNA, the CDR3 is TGTGCCAGCAGCCAAGTAGACAGGACGTACGGCTACACCTTC.

The J gene is TRBJ1-4, the V gene TRBV14; D gene unclear. CDR3 length equals 15 residues. V was clipped by 4 bases and J by 3 bases, with 12 bases between them. Germline CDR1 is SGHDN and CDR2 is FVKESK. CDR3 DNA: TGTGCCAGCAGCCGAACAGACCCAGCTAATGAAAAACTGTTTTTT. It codes for CASSRTDPANEKLFF.

The chain combines TRBV12-3 or TRBV12-4 with TRBJ2-5; D might be TRBD1 (5 bases). This CDR3 is built from 13 residues. Trimming removed 5 bases at V and 3 bases at J, with 10 bases between. The CDR3 spells CASSRQFEETQYF. CDR3 nucleotide sequence: TGTGCCAGCAGTCGACAGTTTGAAGAGACCCAGTACTTC.